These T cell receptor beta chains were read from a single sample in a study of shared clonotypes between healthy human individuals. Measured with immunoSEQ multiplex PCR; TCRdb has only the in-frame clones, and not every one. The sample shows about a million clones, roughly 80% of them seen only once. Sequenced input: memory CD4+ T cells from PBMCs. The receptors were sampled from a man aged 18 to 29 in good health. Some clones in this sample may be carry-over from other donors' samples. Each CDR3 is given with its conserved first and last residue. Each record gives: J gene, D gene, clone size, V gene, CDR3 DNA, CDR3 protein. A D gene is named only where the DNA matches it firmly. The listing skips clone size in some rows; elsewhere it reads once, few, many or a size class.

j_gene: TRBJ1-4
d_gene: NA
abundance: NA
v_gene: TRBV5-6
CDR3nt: TGTGCCAGCAGCTTGCGGACGTCCCCGGCAACTAATGAAAAACTGTTTTTT
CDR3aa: CASSLRTSPATNEKLFF

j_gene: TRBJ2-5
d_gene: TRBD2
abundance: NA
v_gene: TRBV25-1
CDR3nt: TGTGCCAGCAGTGAATTTTGGGCTAGCGGAGTCCAAGAGACCCAGTACTTC
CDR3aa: CASSEFWASGVQETQYF

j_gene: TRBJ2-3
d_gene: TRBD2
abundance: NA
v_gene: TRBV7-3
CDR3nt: TGTGCCAGCAAGCTAGCGGCTAGCACAGATACGCAGTATTTT
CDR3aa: CASKLAASTDTQYF

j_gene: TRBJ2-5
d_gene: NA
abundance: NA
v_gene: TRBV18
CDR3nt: TGTGCCAGCTCACCCGCCTTATCCGAGACCCAGTACTTC
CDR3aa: CASSPALSETQYF

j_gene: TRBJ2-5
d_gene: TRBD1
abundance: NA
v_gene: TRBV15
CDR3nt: TGTGCCACCAGCAGAGGGGGGACAGCTCAAGAGACCCAGTACTTC
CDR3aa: CATSRGGTAQETQYF

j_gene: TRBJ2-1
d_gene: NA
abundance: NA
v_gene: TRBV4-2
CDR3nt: TGTGCCAGCAGCCAAGAATTAGGGGGGAGGGCATCAAACAATGAGCAGTTCTTC
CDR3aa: CASSQELGGRASNNEQFF

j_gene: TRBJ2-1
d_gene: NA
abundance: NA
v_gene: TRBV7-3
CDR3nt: TGTGCCAGCTCCCCCACCCAGGGGGAGCAGTTCTTC
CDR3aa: CASSPTQGEQFF

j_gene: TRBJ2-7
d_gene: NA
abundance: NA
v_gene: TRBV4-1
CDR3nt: TGCGCCAGCAGCCAAACCCAGGGGCAAGGGGACGAGCAGTACTTC
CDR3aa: CASSQTQGQGDEQYF

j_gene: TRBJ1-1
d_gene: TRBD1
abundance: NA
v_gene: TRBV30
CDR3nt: TGTGCCTGGAGGTTCCTTCCTACAGGGGAGACTGAAGCTTTCTTT
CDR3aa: CAWRFLPTGETEAFF

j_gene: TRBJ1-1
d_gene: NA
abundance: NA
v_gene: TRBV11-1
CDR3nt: TGTGCCAGCAGCCTAGACCTGAACACTGAAGCTTTCTTT
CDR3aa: CASSLDLNTEAFF

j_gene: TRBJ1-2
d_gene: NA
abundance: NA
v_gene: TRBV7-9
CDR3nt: TGTGCCAGCAGTACAACCGGGGACCGCGCTAACTATGGCTACACCTTC
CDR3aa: CASSTTGDRANYGYTF

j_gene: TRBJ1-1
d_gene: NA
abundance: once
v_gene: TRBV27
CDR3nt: TGTGCCAGCAGTTCACTGACTCGACAGCCGAACACTGAAGCTTTCTTT
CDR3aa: CASSSLTRQPNTEAFF

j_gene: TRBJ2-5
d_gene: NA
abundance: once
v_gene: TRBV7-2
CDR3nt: TGTGCCAGCAGCTCGACAGCCTTCCAAGAGACCCAGTACTTC
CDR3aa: CASSSTAFQETQYF

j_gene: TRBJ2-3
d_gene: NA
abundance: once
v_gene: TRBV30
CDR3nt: TGTGCCTGGAGTCTGGGTTCAGATACGCAGTATTTT
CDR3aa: CAWSLGSDTQYF

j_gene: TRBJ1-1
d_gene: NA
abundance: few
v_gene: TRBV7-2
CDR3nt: TGTGCCAGCAGCCCCCCAGGGGCGAAGACTGAAGCTTTCTTT
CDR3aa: CASSPPGAKTEAFF

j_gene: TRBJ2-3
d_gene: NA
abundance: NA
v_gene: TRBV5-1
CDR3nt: TGCGCCAGCAGCTCAGGACAAATATCTAGCACAGATACGCAGTATTTT
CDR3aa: CASSSGQISSTDTQYF

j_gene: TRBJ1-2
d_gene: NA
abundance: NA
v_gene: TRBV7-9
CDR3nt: TGTGCCAGCAGCTTAGGGGGCCGCTATGGCTACACCTTC
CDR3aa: CASSLGGRYGYTF

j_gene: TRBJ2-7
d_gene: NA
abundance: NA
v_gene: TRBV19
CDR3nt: TGTGCCAGTAGTAGAAGGACAGACTCCTACGAGCAGTACTTC
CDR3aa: CASSRRTDSYEQYF

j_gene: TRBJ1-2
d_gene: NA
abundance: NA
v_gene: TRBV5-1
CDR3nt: TGCGCCAGCAGCTTGGGGGCAGCTAACTATGGCTACACCTTC
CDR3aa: CASSLGAANYGYTF

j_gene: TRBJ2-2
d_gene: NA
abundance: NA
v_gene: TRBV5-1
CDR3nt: TGCGCCAGCAGCTTGTTAGGACAGAACACCGGGGAGCTGTTTTTT
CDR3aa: CASSLLGQNTGELFF

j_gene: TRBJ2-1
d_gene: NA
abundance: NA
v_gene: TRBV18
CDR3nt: TGTGCCAGCTCCCACGAAAGCAGGAGCTCCTACAATGAGCAGTTCTTC
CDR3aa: CASSHESRSSYNEQFF

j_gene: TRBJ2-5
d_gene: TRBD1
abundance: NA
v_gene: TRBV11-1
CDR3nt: TGTGCCAGCAGCTCCCGGACAGGGGGCCATGGGAGAGCAGAGACCCAGTACTTC
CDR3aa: CASSSRTGGHGRAETQYF

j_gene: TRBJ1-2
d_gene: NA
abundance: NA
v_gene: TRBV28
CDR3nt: TGTGCCAGCAGCCGAAGACAGGTGGGAGGCTACACCTTC
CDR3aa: CASSRRQVGGYTF

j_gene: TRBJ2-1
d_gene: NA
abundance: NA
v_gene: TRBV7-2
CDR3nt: TGTGCCAGCAGCAAAATGGGAAATGAGCAGTTCTTC
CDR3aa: CASSKMGNEQFF

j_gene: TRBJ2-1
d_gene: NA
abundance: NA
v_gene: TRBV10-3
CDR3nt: TGTGCCATCAGTGGTGAGAGGGGAAATGAGCAGTTCTTC
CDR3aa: CAISGERGNEQFF

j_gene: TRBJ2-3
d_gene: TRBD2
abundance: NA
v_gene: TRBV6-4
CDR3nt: TGTGCCAGCAGTGCGACTAGCGGGTCGGCAGATACGCAGTATTTT
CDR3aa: CASSATSGSADTQYF

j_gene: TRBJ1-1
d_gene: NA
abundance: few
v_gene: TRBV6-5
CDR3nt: TGTGCCAGCAGTTTGGGAGCGAACACTGAAGCTTTCTTT
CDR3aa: CASSLGANTEAFF

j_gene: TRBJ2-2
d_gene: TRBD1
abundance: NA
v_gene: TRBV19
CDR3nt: TGTGCCAGTAGTACCGCCAGGGGGCGAGGTACCGGGGAGCTGTTTTTT
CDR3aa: CASSTARGRGTGELFF

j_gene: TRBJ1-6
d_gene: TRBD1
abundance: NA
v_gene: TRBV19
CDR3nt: TGTGCCAGACACACCGGGACAGGCAATTCACCCCTCCACTTT
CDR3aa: CARHTGTGNSPLHF

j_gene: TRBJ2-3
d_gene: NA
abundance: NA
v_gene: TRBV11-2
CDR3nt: TGTGCCAGCAGCGTTGATACGCAGTATTTT
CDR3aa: CASSVDTQYF

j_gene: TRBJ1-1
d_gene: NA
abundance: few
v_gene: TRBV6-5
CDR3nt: TGTGCCAGCAGTGGCGCTCTGAACACTGAAGCTTTCTTT
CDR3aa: CASSGALNTEAFF

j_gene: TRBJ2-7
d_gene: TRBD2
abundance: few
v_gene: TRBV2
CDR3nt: TGTGCCAGCAGTCCCGGGGGGGCCAAGTACGAGCAGTACTTC
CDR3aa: CASSPGGAKYEQYF

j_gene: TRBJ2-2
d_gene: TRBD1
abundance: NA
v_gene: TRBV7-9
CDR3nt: TGTGCCAGCAGCCCCACCCCAGGACAGGGGACCGGGGAGCTGTTTTTT
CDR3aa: CASSPTPGQGTGELFF

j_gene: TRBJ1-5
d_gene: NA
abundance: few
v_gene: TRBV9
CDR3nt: TGTGCCAGCAGCGTAGACTTGAATCAGCCCCAGCATTTT
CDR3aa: CASSVDLNQPQHF

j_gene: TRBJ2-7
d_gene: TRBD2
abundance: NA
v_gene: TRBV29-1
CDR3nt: TGCAGCGTTTCGGGGACTAGCGGCTACGAGCAGTACTTC
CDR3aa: CSVSGTSGYEQYF

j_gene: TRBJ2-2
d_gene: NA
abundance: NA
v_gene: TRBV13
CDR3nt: TGTGCCAGCAGCCTAACCCGTGGTGGGAACACCGGGGAGCTGTTTTTT
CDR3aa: CASSLTRGGNTGELFF

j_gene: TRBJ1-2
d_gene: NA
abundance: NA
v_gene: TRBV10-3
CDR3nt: TGTGCCATCAGTGTATCTGGACCTAACTATGGCTACACCTTC
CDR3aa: CAISVSGPNYGYTF

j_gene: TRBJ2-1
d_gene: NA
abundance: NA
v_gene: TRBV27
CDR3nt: TGTGCCAGCAGTTTCGGCTCCTACAATGAGCAGTTCTTC
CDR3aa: CASSFGSYNEQFF

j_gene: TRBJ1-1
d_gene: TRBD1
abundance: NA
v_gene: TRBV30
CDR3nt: TGTGCCTGGAGTGGGAAAACAGGGGGCGAAACTGAAGCTTTCTTT
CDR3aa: CAWSGKTGGETEAFF

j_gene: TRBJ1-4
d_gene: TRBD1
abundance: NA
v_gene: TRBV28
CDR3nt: TGTGCCAGCAGTATCCCGGACAGGGTTAATGAAAAACTGTTTTTT
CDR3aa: CASSIPDRVNEKLFF

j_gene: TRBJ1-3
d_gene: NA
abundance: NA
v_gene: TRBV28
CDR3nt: TGTGCCAGCAGTTTACGGCAGGTCTCTGGAAACACCATATATTTT
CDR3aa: CASSLRQVSGNTIYF

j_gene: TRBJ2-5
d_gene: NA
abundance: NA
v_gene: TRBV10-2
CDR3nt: TGCGCCAGCACCCCGGTCCGGAAAGAGACCCAGTACTTC
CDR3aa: CASTPVRKETQYF

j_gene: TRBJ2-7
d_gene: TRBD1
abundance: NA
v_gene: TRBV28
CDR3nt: TGTGCCAGCAGTCCAATCGGGACAGGTTACTACGAGCAGTACTTC
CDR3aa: CASSPIGTGYYEQYF

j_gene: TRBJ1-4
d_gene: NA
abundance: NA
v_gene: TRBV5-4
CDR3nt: TGTGCCAGCAGCTTGGGGGAACCTAATGAAAAACTGTTTTTT
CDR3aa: CASSLGEPNEKLFF

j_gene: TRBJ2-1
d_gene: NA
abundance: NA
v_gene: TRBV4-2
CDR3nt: TGTGCCAGCAGCCGTTCAGGGGGGCCAAGAGCCAATGAGCAGTTCTTC
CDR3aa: CASSRSGGPRANEQFF

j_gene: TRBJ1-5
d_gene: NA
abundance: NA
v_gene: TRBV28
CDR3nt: TGTATTGTAGGGTTGAGCAATCAGCCCCAGCATTTT
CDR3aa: CIVGLSNQPQHF